This T cell receptor (beta chain) derives from a study of identical twins. This clonotype showed up just a few times. Unmatched junction bases numbered 16, after V lost 7 bases and J lost 6 bases. Germline CDR1 reads MNHNS; CDR2 reads SASEGT. The CDR3 contains 16 residues. Template switching (which added a universal primer site) was used, and cDNA carried unique molecular identifiers. A single record per CDR3 protein comes from TCRdb applying MiXCR to the 5' RACE reads. The sample lists 600,000 to 850,000 distinct CDR3 sequences, about 20% occurring once. These data were likewise used in another study, on T cells expressing NK-cell markers. As that report states: Each TCR beta repertoire originated in sorted T cells that were CD3+CD56+NKG2C+, CD3+CD56+NKG2C- or CD3+CD56-NKG2C+. Whether expanded NKG2C+ T cell clones were HCMV specific stayed uncertain.

Sequenced input: PBMCs. The source of this sequence is a woman aged 18-29 years in good health. The chain combines TRBV6-1 with TRBJ2-3, with TRBD2 identical over 7 bases. CDR3 loop: CASMSGLPAGWDTQYF. CDR3 DNA: TGTGCCAGCATGTCGGGACTACCGGCGGGTTGGGATACGCAGTATTTT.